What follows is one TCR beta chain and its context. This clone's antigen is unknown. Per-base quality was not reported, and no clone a single base away is much larger than it. The sample belongs to a study of CD8+ T cells in alopecia areata (dated by TCRdb to 2016 to 2019). General notes on the study: The treated patients took part in an open-label pilot trial in which moderate-to-severe alopecia areata was treated with oral tofacitinib at 5 to 10 mg twice daily. Tofacitinib-treated patients had biopsies at baseline and at 4 and 24 weeks of treatment, with a later scalp biopsy in several patients. RNA came from the PAXgene miRNA kit for fixed scalp, the miRNeasy kit for PBMCs, and the RNeasy kit for mouse skin. Clonality in the scalp was compared among normal scalp (n=4), patchy alopecia areata scalp (n=8), and alopecia totalis/universalis scalp (n=8). Patients stayed on tofacitinib for 6 to 18 months and then had 6 months of follow-up off drug so that delayed response and recurrence could be assessed. Scalp tissue and sorted CD4+ and CD8+ peripheral blood T cells from patchy and totalis/universalis alopecia areata patients and from healthy controls were covered by human TCRbeta sequencing. TCRbeta CDR3 regions were amplified by immunoSEQ multiplex PCR with 35 Vbeta forward and 13 Jbeta reverse primers. High-throughput TCRbeta sequencing was used to examine T cell clonal expansion in alopecia areata in both the C3H/HeJ mouse model and human patients.

What the work shows at the level of the full study, not this receptor alone: Unlike mouse skin, where gammadelta T cells dominate, normal human skin contains resident alphabeta T cells that get sequenced too, which complicates analysis of the scalp TCR repertoire. Lesional scalp, especially in alopecia totalis/universalis, showed higher clonality and more expanded CD8+ clones than normal scalp, suggesting antigenic drive. Shared TCR sequences between patients were less evident than in mice, which may be partly attributable to HLA diversity in the patient population.

Libraries were made using the immunoSEQ multiplex PCR assay. RNA was extracted from all samples and reverse transcribed into cDNA as template for TCR sequencing. First-strand cDNA was synthesized with SuperScript III using a 2:1 mix of oligo-dT and random hexamers. A synthetic immune receptor repertoire was used to gauge amplification bias, and whatever bias remained was removed computationally. On the study's bioinformatics: Raw reads were preprocessed for error removal, and CDR3 was defined according to IMGT conventions as running from the conserved cysteine to phenylalanine. Clonality was calculated as 1 minus Shannon entropy normalized by log2 of the number of productive unique TCRs. Scalp TCRbeta sequences were cross-referenced with sorted blood CD4 and CD8 repertoires so that the CD4 or CD8 identity of scalp clones could be inferred. This immuneACCESS table, as held by TCRdb, lists in-frame sequences with V and J called but not all clones. Of the missing ones, under half trace to an unresolved V gene in checked studies; the others have no known cause. The V and J calls and clone size are taken from that table; D and trimming were inferred from the DNA. The sample table shows over 150,000 clones, and approximately 62% are seen once. Clones ranked in the top ten supply 1.7% of the sample.

Per the publication, the time point label means: baseline before oral tofacitinib. Peripheral blood and lesional scalp punch biopsies were obtained from patients with alopecia areata. PBMCs were separated by density centrifugation and stained for CD3, CD4 and CD8, after which CD4+ and CD8+ T cells were sorted on a FACSAria. The source is a human donor with alopecia areata. The sequenced sample was CD4+ T cells sorted from blood, obtained at week 0.

The CDR3 reads CASAIGTGNTIYF. The nucleotide sequence reads TGTGCCAGCGCCATTGGGACTGGAAACACCATATATTTT. The chain is made from TRBV9 and TRBJ1-3, with the D segment identity uncertain. Based on the germline V gene, the CDR1 and CDR2 sequences are SGDLS and YYNGEE. The CDR3 sequence holds 13 residues, the cysteine and phenylalanine included. The CDR3 DNA has 39 bases and is translated from base 1. The V and J ends are trimmed by 7 bases and 2 bases, leaving 10 bases between them.